This section outlines one TCR beta chain sequence together with its context. Its antigen is unidentified. A library of TCRbeta sequences, prepared with unique molecular identifiers, was generated. TCRdb reprocessed the PCR reads with MiXCR, giving one entry per CDR3 protein. Among 150,000 to 200,000 distinct CDR3 sequences, roughly 6.5% were seen once, and the ten largest hold roughly 4.7%. The V end was cut by 8 bases, the J end by 0 bases, with 13 bases between. CDR3 length: 13 amino acids. Germline values: CDR1 DFQATT, CDR2 SNEGSKA (reference sequence). These data come from a study of T-cell reconstitution after alpha-beta-depleted transplantation in children. Study conclusions and caveats: Day-60 TCRbeta diversity that was high in some patients was derived from surviving recipient T cells and thymic progenitors. There were reportedly several hundred expanded graft clones from which alpha-beta T cells came about two months after transplant. Diversity and T-cell counts at one year after transplant derived mostly from new T cells.

The receptor comes from a girl under three years old with combined immunodeficiency, due to receive a stem cell transplant. The material was PBMCs, obtained before TCRalphabeta/CD19-depleted stem cell transplant. The chain combines TRBV20-1 with TRBJ1-1; D is unclear. CDR3 in amino acids: CSLVGTMNTEAFF. The CDR3 region has the DNA TGCAGTCTTGTGGGCACCATGAACACTGAAGCTTTCTTT.